This T cell receptor beta chain was sequenced during a study of radiation and T cells in renal cell carcinoma (TCRdb year 2020). For the study in its entirety: Samples came from a clinical trial, in which primary renal cell carcinomas received 15 Gy stereotactic body radiation therapy followed by nephrectomy 4 weeks later. TCR beta sequencing covered fewer than 60 samples in total, comprising around 26 tumors and roughly 27 peripheral blood samples. A total of 4 million to 5 million unique CDR3 nucleotide sequences, encoding roughly 3,000,000 unique CDR3 amino acid sequences, were found across all 50 or so samples. The research as a whole found: Effects of radiation dose or scheduling on the TCR repertoire could not be addressed with the single-armed trial design. Blood repertoire dynamics were not followed beyond 4 weeks after treatment. Because pretreatment tumor biopsies were not available, the baseline intratumoral presence of clonotypes could not be determined. In blood, the top tumor clonotypes increased between baseline and 2 weeks post-radiation and then shrank by 4 weeks, which suggests that tumor-resident clones expanded only transiently.

A remark on this clone: The target of this receptor is not known. No clone much larger than this one lies a single base away; base qualities are absent.

The label giving this sample's time point can be read as: blood 2 weeks post-SBRT. Sample treatment or condition, as interpreted from the label and publication: 15 Gy SBRT to primary tumor, nephrectomy 4 weeks later. To follow tumor-enriched clonotypes, peripheral blood was collected serially from radiation-treated patients at baseline and again at 2 weeks and 4 weeks after SBRT. All patients had renal cell carcinoma with clear cell pathology. Genomic DNA for TCR sequencing was prepared using the QIAamp DNA Blood Mini Kit (Qiagen). The analyses included just those samples that passed every quality control check. TCR beta libraries were generated from genomic DNA with the immunoSEQ kit, following the manufacturer's recommendations. For library preparation, a first multiplex PCR was performed with proprietary primers, followed by a second PCR in which unique barcodes were added, and bead cleanups were performed after each round. Each sample batch included a kit-provided positive control reaction and a negative control reaction. The final libraries were assessed on an Agilent 4200 TapeStation D1000 ScreenTape, pooled by volume, and quantified by qPCR. An Illumina NextSeq500 fitted with a MidOutput 150-cycle cartridge performed the sequencing, running 156 Read1 cycles and 15 Index1 cycles with the kit's custom primers. The pooled library was loaded at approximately 1 pM, with an approximately 20% PhiX control spiked in. The original pipeline was this. Vendor-processed data were analyzed in R, with a clonotype defined as all T cells sharing the same CDR3 nucleotide sequence. For clone abundance analyses, frequencies were normalized to the 10,000 most abundant clones per sample. Public T cell clones, averaging fewer than five per sample, were removed before analysis. A difference in abundance of at least 32-fold between compartments was used to define tumor-enriched and baseline blood-enriched clonotypes. Clonotypes expanded or contracted between blood time points were identified with a beta-binomial differential abundance model. Tumor-blood repertoire similarity was measured with the Baroni-Urbani and Buser coefficient, and groups were compared using two-tailed Wilcoxon tests in R. TCRdb obtained this table from immuneACCESS and retained in-frame rearrangements with V and J assigned. These tables miss some clones; where compared with another copy, unresolved V genes account for less than half of the shortfall, and the remainder is unexplained. Clone size and the V and J calls come from that table; the DNA yielded D and trimming. The table for this sample lists tens of thousands of clones; just over 85% of them were counted only once. Of the sample, roughly 20% falls within the top ten clones.

Including cysteine and phenylalanine, the CDR3 has 15 amino acids. Only the CDR3 portion is preserved as DNA: 45 bases, with reading frame beginning at the first base. CDR1 and CDR2 were assigned from the germline V gene as SNHLY and FYNNEI. V gives up 1 base and J gives up 2 bases, and the segment between their germline ends measures 12 bases. This TCR was sampled from a woman between 45 and 65 years old with renal cell carcinoma. Sequencing was performed on blood, taken from a patient whose treatment included radiotherapy and nephrectomy. The rearrangement joined TRBV2 to TRBJ2-7; the D gene is possibly TRBD1, with 5 bases matching. The CDR3 protein: CASSEVTGATYEQYF. The DNA sequence follows: TGTGCCAGCAGTGAAGTAACAGGAGCTACCTACGAGCAGTACTTC.